Below, 10 T cell receptor beta chains from the same sample are listed, as sequenced in a study of blood T cell repertoires in COVID-19 (dated by TCRdb to 2019 to 2021). Receptor amplification or capture employed the immunoSEQ multiplex PCR assay. In its TCRdb copy, this immuneACCESS table keeps in-frame sequences only and misses some clones. Where compared with another copy, unresolved V genes explain less than half of these, and the others have no known cause. Here the sample has approximately 90,000 clones; 86% occur a single time. Under 20% of the sample is taken by the ten largest. Sequenced material: peripheral blood. The receptors come from an elderly woman with acute or convalescent COVID-19.

The chain is built from TRBV6-1 and TRBJ2-3, with unresolved D. Germline CDR1 MNHNS, CDR2 SASEGT. The CDR3 runs to 12 residues. Trimming removed 8 bases at V and 4 bases at J, with 10 bases between. The CDR3 here is CASLKEADTQYF. For the CDR3, the DNA is TGTGCCAGCTTGAAAGAGGCAGATACGCAGTATTTT.

The chain combines TRBV5-6 with TRBJ1-2; tentatively, D is TRBD1 (5 bases). The germline V and J ends were trimmed by 4 bases and 8 bases, with 15 bases remaining between them. The germline CDR1 and CDR2 sequences are SGHDT and YYEEEE. This CDR3 contains 13 residues. The DNA of the CDR3 is TGTGCCAGCAGCCTGTCCAGGGTTGGGGGCTACACCTTC. Translating it yields CASSLSRVGGYTF. The variable domain in full, completed from reference TRBV5-6 and TRBJ1-2, reads DAGVTQSPTHLIKTRGQQVTLRCSPKSGHDTVSWYQQALGQGPQFIFQYYEEEERQRGNFPDRFSGHQFPNYSSELNVNALLLGDSALYLCASSLSRVGGYTFGSGTRLTVV.

This rearrangement joins TRBV29-1 to TRBJ2-3; 11 bases line up with TRBD2. The CDR3 consists of 12 residues. V was clipped by 6 bases and J by 4 bases; unmatched bases: 0. Germline V gives CDR1 SQVTM, CDR2 ANQGSEA. The CDR3 nucleotides are TGCAGCGTGGGACTAGCGGCAGATACGCAGTATTTT. Its translation is CSVGLAADTQYF.

The CDR3 DNA reads TGTGCCAGCAGTTTTAGCAGGGGGCTTTGGATCACTGAAGCTTTCTTT. It yields the protein CASSFSRGLWITEAFF. The rearrangement uses TRBV28 and TRBJ1-1; 8 bases match TRBD1. V shed 3 bases and J 4 bases; nucleotides not matched to a gene: 10. The CDR3 has 16 residues. Germline V CDR1 and CDR2: MDHEN, SYDVKM.

The chain employs TRBV5-6 and TRBJ2-5; D possibly corresponds to TRBD2 (6 bases). Between the trimmed V and J ends, which lost 1 base and 2 bases, there was a span of 12 bases. CDR1 is SGHDT, CDR2 YYEEEE, per germline. There are 15 residues in the CDR3. CDR3 region: CASSLFWGEQETQYF. In nucleotides, the CDR3 is TGTGCCAGCAGCTTGTTTTGGGGGGAACAAGAGACCCAGTACTTC.

J is TRBJ2-3 and V is TRBV6-4; D gene ambiguous. Trimming removed 0 bases at V and 0 bases at J, with 7 bases between. Germline CDR1 and CDR2: MRHNA and SNTAGT. CDR3 size: 15 residues. CDR3 nucleotides: TGTGCCAGCAGTGACTCGGCGGCTAGCACAGATACGCAGTATTTT. Translating gives CASSDSAASTDTQYF.

The gene calls are TRBV3-1 (or the pseudogene TRBV3-2) and TRBJ1-1; 7 bases are a match to TRBD1. CDR3 length: 15 amino acids. Germline V gene data show CDR1 as LGHDT and CDR2 as YNNKEL (reference sequence). Unmatched junction bases numbered 10, after V lost 4 bases and J lost 5 bases. CDR3 nucleotides: TGTGCCAGCAGCCCCCACCACAGGGGTAGGACTGAAGCTTTCTTT. Residues: CASSPHHRGRTEAFF.

The DNA of the CDR3 is TGTGCCAGCAGCCAGCCGGGACAGGGATTGTCTTTCTTT. Translating gives CASSQPGQGLSFF. This rearrangement joins TRBV3-1 (or the pseudogene TRBV3-2) to TRBJ1-1, with TRBD1 identical over 9 bases. The CDR3 spans 13 residues. CDR1 and CDR2 (germline): LGHDT, YNNKEL (reference sequence). The junction had 8 bases not matched to a gene; V was cut back by 3 bases and J by 12 bases.

The chain joins TRBV10-3 to TRBJ1-1; D not certain. V was pared by 2 bases and J by 4 bases, with 11 bases between. The CDR3 has 14 amino acids. The germline V gene has CDR1 ENHRY and CDR2 SYGVKD. This CDR3 is CAISEQREGTEAFF. CDR3 nucleotides: TGTGCCATCAGTGAGCAGAGGGAGGGCACTGAAGCTTTCTTT.

This clone has just one count. The V call is TRBV6-5, the J call TRBJ2-7, with D maybe TRBD1 (5 bases). The V end lost 6 bases, the J end lost 1 base, and 7 bases lay between the germline ends. The CDR3 is 12 amino acids. Germline CDR1 and CDR2: MNHEY and SVGAGI. DNA of the CDR3: TGTGCCAGCAGACAGGTTTCCTACGAGCAGTACTTC. Its protein is CASRQVSYEQYF.